This T cell receptor beta chain was identified during a study of blood T cell repertoires in COVID-19. Assay: immunoSEQ multiplex PCR; the TCRdb copy retains only in-frame clones and omits some. The sample comprises hundreds of thousands of clones, 85% to 90% of which are singletons, and 7.5% to 9.5% rests with the top ten. The CDR3 totals 13 residues. The V end was cut by 4 bases, the J end by 5 bases, with 6 bases between. The germline CDR1 and CDR2 sequences are LGHDT and YNNKEL (reference sequence). This clone showed up just a few times. The gene calls are TRBV3-1 (or the pseudogene TRBV3-2) and TRBJ1-6; D is uncertain. Sequencing input: peripheral blood. The clonotype was recovered from a woman aged 45-59 years with COVID-19, enrolled during active disease. This CDR3 is CASSPGDNSPLHF. The CDR3 nucleotides are TGTGCCAGCAGCCCGGGTGATAATTCACCCCTCCACTTT.